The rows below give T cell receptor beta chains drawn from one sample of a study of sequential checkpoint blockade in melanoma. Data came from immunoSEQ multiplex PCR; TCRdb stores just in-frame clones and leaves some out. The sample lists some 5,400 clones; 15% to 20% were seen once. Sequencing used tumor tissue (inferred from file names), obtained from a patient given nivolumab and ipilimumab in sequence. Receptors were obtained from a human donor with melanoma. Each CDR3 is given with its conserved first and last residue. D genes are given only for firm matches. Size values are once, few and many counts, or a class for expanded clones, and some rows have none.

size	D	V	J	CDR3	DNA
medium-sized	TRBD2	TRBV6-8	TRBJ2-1	CASSSTAGGPNEQFF	TGTGCCAGCAGTTCCACGGCGGGGGGGCCGAATGAGCAGTTCTTC
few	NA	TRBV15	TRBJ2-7	CATSRVQGGGEQYF	TGTGCCACCAGCAGAGTCCAAGGTGGGGGAGAGCAGTACTTC
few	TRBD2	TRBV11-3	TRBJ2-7	CASSFGGKVAKYEQYF	TGTGCCAGCAGCTTCGGGGGGAAGGTGGCGAAGTACGAGCAGTACTTC
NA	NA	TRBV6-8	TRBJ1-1	CASSYSGGTEAFF	TGTGCCAGCAGTTACTCAGGCGGCACTGAAGCTTTCTTT
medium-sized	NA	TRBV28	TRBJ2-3	CASSPYSTDTQYF	TGTGCCAGCAGTCCCTATAGCACAGATACGCAGTATTTT
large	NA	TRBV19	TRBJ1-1	CASSIGQTNTEAFF	TGTGCCAGTAGTATCGGACAGACGAACACTGAAGCTTTCTTT
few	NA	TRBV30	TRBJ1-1	CAWSNRVNTEAFF	TGTGCCTGGAGTAACAGGGTGAACACTGAAGCTTTCTTT
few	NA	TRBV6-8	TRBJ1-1	CATRDGGGNTEAFF	TGTGCCACGCGCGACGGGGGCGGGAACACTGAAGCTTTCTTT
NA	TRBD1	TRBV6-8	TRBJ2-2	CASSYEGTDRPGELFF	TGTGCCAGCAGTTACGAGGGGACAGACCGTCCCGGGGAGCTGTTTTTT
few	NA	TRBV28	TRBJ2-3	CASTGTHRDTQYF	TGTGCCAGCACAGGGACCCATAGGGATACGCAGTATTTT
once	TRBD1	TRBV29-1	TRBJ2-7	CSVSGTGSGYEQYF	TGCAGCGTTTCCGGGACAGGGTCCGGCTACGAGCAGTACTTC
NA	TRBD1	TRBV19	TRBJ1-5	CASLPRGRGRGQPQHF	TGTGCCAGTCTTCCCCGGGGCAGGGGGCGCGGGCAGCCCCAGCATTTT
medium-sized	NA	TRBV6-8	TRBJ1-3	CASSGLGGAIYF	TGTGCCAGCAGTGGCCTCGGGGGCGCCATATATTTT
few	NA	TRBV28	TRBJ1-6	CASSAVGGYNSPLHF	TGTGCCAGCAGTGCCGTAGGGGGGTATAATTCACCCCTCCACTTT
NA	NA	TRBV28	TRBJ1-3	CASGDTWLGNTIYF	TGTGCCAGCGGGGACACCTGGTTGGGAAACACCATATATTTT
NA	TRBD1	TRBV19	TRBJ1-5	CASKGRDRGSGNQPQHF	TGTGCCAGTAAAGGGCGGGACAGGGGGTCGGGCAATCAGCCCCAGCATTTT
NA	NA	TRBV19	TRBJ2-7	CASSSDVLRDEQYF	TGTGCCAGTAGTAGCGACGTCCTTAGGGACGAGCAGTACTTC
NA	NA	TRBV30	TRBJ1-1	CAWSGQANTEAFF	TGTGCCTGGAGTGGGCAAGCTAACACTGAAGCTTTCTTT
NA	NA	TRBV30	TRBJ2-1	CAWSRGDPYNEQFF	TGTGCCTGGAGCAGGGGGGACCCCTACAATGAGCAGTTCTTC
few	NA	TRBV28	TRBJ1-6	CASSLLMPIRDRSYNSPLHF	TGTGCCAGCAGTTTACTTATGCCAATCCGTGACCGCTCCTATAATTCACCCCTCCACTTT
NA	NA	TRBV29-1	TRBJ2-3	CSVEDVPDTQYF	TGCAGCGTTGAAGATGTCCCAGATACGCAGTATTTT
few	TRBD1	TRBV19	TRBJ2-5	CASSMRTGQGTQYF	TGTGCCAGTAGTATGCGGACAGGGCAGGGGACCCAGTACTTC